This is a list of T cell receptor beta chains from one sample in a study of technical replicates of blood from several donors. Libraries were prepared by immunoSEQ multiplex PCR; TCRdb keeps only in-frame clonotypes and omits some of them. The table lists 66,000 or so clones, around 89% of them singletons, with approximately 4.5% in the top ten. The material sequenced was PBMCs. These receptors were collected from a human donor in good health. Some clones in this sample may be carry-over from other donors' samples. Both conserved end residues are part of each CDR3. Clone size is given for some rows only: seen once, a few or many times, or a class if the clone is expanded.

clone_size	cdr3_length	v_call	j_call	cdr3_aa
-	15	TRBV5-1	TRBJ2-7	CASSLKLGLAYEQYF
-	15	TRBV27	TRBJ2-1	CASSLFASGIDEQFF
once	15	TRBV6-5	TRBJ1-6	CASRPGGGYNSPLHF
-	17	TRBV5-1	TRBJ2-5	CASSLGSGTGGRETQYF
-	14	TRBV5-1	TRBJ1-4	CASRYRTANEKLFF
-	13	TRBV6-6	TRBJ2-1	CASRIRGASQQFF
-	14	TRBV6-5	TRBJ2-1	CASSYLTNYNEQFF
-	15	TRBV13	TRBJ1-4	CASSAGNRVSEKLFF
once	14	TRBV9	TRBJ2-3	CASSVASGQGTQYF
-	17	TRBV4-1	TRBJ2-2	CASSQSGQFANTGELFF
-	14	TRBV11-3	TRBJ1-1	CASSLRGLGTEAFF
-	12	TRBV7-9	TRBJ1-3	CASSLSGNTIYF
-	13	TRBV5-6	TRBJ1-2	CASSRTGFNGYTF
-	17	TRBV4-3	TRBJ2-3	CASSQGASGGSGDTQYF
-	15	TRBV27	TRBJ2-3	CASTQGGGFTDTQYF
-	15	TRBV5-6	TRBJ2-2	CASSLVAGGPGELFF
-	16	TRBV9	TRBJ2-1	CASSALAGGPGNEQFF
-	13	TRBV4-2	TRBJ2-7	CASSQDRGYEQYF
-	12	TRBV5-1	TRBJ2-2	CASSLGAGELFF
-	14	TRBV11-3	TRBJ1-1	CASSEQGMNTEAFF
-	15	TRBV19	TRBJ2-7	CATQSQDRRSGEQYF
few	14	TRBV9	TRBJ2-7	CASSVYGGPGEQYF
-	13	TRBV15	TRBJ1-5	CATSRLLRGPQHF
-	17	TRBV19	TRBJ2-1	CASYTMRGQWSYNEQFF
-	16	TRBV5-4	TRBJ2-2	CASSLRTSGNTGELFF
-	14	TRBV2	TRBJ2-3	CASGERGLADTQYF
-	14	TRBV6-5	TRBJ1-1	CASRNRGENTEAFF
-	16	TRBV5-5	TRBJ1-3	CASSLRDRTSGNTIYF
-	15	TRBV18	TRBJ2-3	CASSPLTSGLDTQYF
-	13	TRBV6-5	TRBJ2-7	CASSSTGTYEQYF
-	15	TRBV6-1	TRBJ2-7	CASSEATGVTYEQYF
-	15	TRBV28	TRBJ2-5	CASFPGGRLQETQYF
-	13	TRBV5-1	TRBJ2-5	CASSITQMETQYF